The rows below give T cell receptor beta chains drawn from one sample of a study of blood T cell repertoires in COVID-19. Sequencing was performed with immunoSEQ multiplex PCR; in TCRdb, only in-frame clones are kept and a portion is missing. The data hold roughly 230,000 clones, with approximately 84% observed a single time. What was sequenced was peripheral blood. The source of these receptors is a man aged 50 to 59 with active or convalescent COVID-19. The CDR3 runs from the conserved cysteine through the conserved F or W. A D gene is named only where the DNA matches it firmly. Clone sizes are given selectively: once, few, many, or a class where the clone is expanded.

d_gene: -; abundance: -; len: 14; v_gene: TRBV5-5; j_gene: TRBJ1-5; CDR3aa: CASSPLTGGQPQHF; CDR3nt: TGTGCCAGCAGCCCCCTTACAGGCGGTCAGCCCCAGCATTTT
d_gene: -; abundance: once; len: 14; v_gene: TRBV30; j_gene: TRBJ2-3; CDR3aa: CAWSAGGYTDTQYF; CDR3nt: TGTGCCTGGAGTGCCGGGGGATACACAGATACGCAGTATTTT
d_gene: -; abundance: once; len: 13; v_gene: TRBV11-1; j_gene: TRBJ2-5; CDR3aa: CASSQGLGETQYF; CDR3nt: TGTGCCAGCAGCCAGGGTCTAGGAGAGACCCAGTACTTC
d_gene: -; abundance: -; len: 13; v_gene: TRBV7-8; j_gene: TRBJ1-1; CDR3aa: CASSTAGATEAFF; CDR3nt: TGTGCCAGCAGCACAGCAGGGGCTACTGAAGCTTTCTTT
d_gene: -; abundance: -; len: 13; v_gene: TRBV27; j_gene: TRBJ1-6; CDR3aa: CASSLTDNSPLHF; CDR3nt: TGTGCCAGCAGTTTAACGGATAATTCACCCCTCCACTTT
d_gene: -; abundance: -; len: 13; v_gene: TRBV7-2; j_gene: TRBJ1-1; CDR3aa: CASNAGVNTEAFF; CDR3nt: TGTGCCAGCAACGCCGGGGTGAACACTGAAGCTTTCTTT
d_gene: -; abundance: -; len: 16; v_gene: TRBV5-5; j_gene: TRBJ1-4; CDR3aa: CASSLVVFSANEKLFF; CDR3nt: TGTGCCAGCAGCTTGGTCGTCTTCAGCGCTAATGAAAAACTGTTTTTT
d_gene: TRBD1; abundance: once; len: 13; v_gene: TRBV5-4; j_gene: TRBJ2-7; CDR3aa: CASSRTGFAEQYF; CDR3nt: TGTGCCAGCAGCCGGACAGGGTTTGCCGAGCAGTACTTC
d_gene: -; abundance: -; len: 14; v_gene: TRBV27; j_gene: TRBJ1-1; CDR3aa: CASSSNNMNTEAFF; CDR3nt: TGTGCCAGCAGTTCCAACAACATGAACACTGAAGCTTTCTTT
d_gene: TRBD1; abundance: -; len: 14; v_gene: TRBV27; j_gene: TRBJ1-2; CDR3aa: CASSDYRGSYGYTF; CDR3nt: TGTGCCAGCAGTGACTACAGGGGTTCCTATGGCTACACCTTC
d_gene: TRBD1; abundance: -; len: 14; v_gene: TRBV6-1; j_gene: TRBJ1-5; CDR3aa: CASSEAGGDQPQHF; CDR3nt: TGTGCCAGCAGTGAGGCAGGGGGAGATCAGCCCCAGCATTTT
d_gene: -; abundance: -; len: 14; v_gene: TRBV29-1; j_gene: TRBJ1-1; CDR3aa: CSVATWSGTREAFF; CDR3nt: TGCAGCGTTGCCACCTGGTCAGGGACTCGTGAAGCTTTCTTT
d_gene: TRBD1; abundance: -; len: 15; v_gene: TRBV19; j_gene: TRBJ1-1; CDR3aa: CASSTRTGMNTEAFF; CDR3nt: TGTGCCAGTAGTACACGGACAGGAATGAACACTGAAGCTTTCTTT
d_gene: TRBD2; abundance: -; len: 15; v_gene: TRBV5-8; j_gene: TRBJ2-1; CDR3aa: CASSSSGGAEEEQFF; CDR3nt: TGTGCCAGCAGCTCTAGCGGGGGGGCCGAGGAGGAGCAGTTCTTC
d_gene: -; abundance: -; len: 12; v_gene: TRBV7-9; j_gene: TRBJ2-7; CDR3aa: CASSPTGREQYF; CDR3nt: TGTGCCAGCAGCCCGACAGGGAGGGAGCAGTACTTC
d_gene: -; abundance: -; len: 15; v_gene: TRBV27; j_gene: TRBJ1-6; CDR3aa: CASSLGGGYNSPLHF; CDR3nt: TGTGCCAGCAGTTTGGGGGGGGGATATAATTCACCCCTCCACTTT
d_gene: -; abundance: -; len: 12; v_gene: TRBV18; j_gene: TRBJ2-7; CDR3aa: CASSPEQGGQYF; CDR3nt: TGTGCCAGCTCACCAGAACAGGGCGGGCAGTACTTC
d_gene: -; abundance: -; len: 15; v_gene: TRBV6-5; j_gene: TRBJ1-5; CDR3aa: CASSYSRYLEGPQHF; CDR3nt: TGTGCCAGCAGTTACTCGCGGTACCTCGAGGGACCCCAGCATTTT
d_gene: -; abundance: -; len: 13; v_gene: TRBV6-5; j_gene: TRBJ1-1; CDR3aa: CASSSRGITEAFF; CDR3nt: TGTGCCAGCAGTAGCAGGGGCATCACTGAAGCTTTCTTT
d_gene: TRBD1; abundance: few; len: 14; v_gene: TRBV28; j_gene: TRBJ2-3; CDR3aa: CASRQGGVEDTQYF; CDR3nt: TGTGCCAGCAGACAGGGGGGAGTAGAAGATACGCAGTATTTT
d_gene: -; abundance: -; len: 12; v_gene: TRBV6-4; j_gene: TRBJ1-5; CDR3aa: CASRGSNQPQHF; CDR3nt: TGTGCCAGTAGGGGAAGCAATCAGCCCCAGCATTTT
d_gene: -; abundance: -; len: 13; v_gene: TRBV5-1; j_gene: TRBJ1-1; CDR3aa: CASRIREDTEAFF; CDR3nt: TGCGCCAGCAGAATCAGGGAGGACACTGAAGCTTTCTTT
d_gene: -; abundance: -; len: 15; v_gene: TRBV5-4; j_gene: TRBJ2-3; CDR3aa: CASSLEIGHTDTQYF; CDR3nt: TGTGCCAGCAGCTTGGAGATCGGTCACACAGATACGCAGTATTTT
d_gene: -; abundance: -; len: 15; v_gene: TRBV18; j_gene: TRBJ2-7; CDR3aa: CASSPIGGDFGEQYF; CDR3nt: TGTGCCAGCTCCCCGATCGGAGGGGACTTTGGCGAGCAGTACTTC
d_gene: -; abundance: -; len: 14; v_gene: TRBV6-5; j_gene: TRBJ1-1; CDR3aa: CASSVLGGTTEAFF; CDR3nt: TGTGCCAGCAGCGTCCTGGGGGGTACAACTGAAGCTTTCTTT
d_gene: -; abundance: -; len: 19; v_gene: TRBV19; j_gene: TRBJ1-5; CDR3aa: CASSNMGERRLYSNQPQHF; CDR3nt: TGTGCCAGTAGTAACATGGGAGAACGCCGGCTCTATAGCAATCAGCCCCAGCATTTT
d_gene: -; abundance: -; len: 16; v_gene: TRBV7-9; j_gene: TRBJ1-2; CDR3aa: CASSLGSPEGGYGYTF; CDR3nt: TGTGCCAGCAGCTTAGGGTCCCCGGAGGGTGGCTATGGCTACACCTTC
d_gene: -; abundance: few; len: 14; v_gene: TRBV28; j_gene: TRBJ2-7; CDR3aa: CAINRTPDSYEQYF; CDR3nt: TGTGCCATCAATCGGACACCGGACTCCTACGAGCAGTACTTC
d_gene: TRBD1; abundance: -; len: 16; v_gene: TRBV3-1/TRBV3-2; j_gene: TRBJ2-7; CDR3aa: CASSQAGQSTWDEQYF; CDR3nt: TGTGCCAGCAGCCAAGCGGGACAGTCGACATGGGACGAGCAGTACTTC
d_gene: -; abundance: -; len: 13; v_gene: TRBV28; j_gene: TRBJ1-2; CDR3aa: CASSSLGQYGYTF; CDR3nt: TGTGCCAGCAGTTCCCTAGGACAGTATGGCTACACCTTC
d_gene: -; abundance: -; len: 15; v_gene: TRBV18; j_gene: TRBJ1-1; CDR3aa: CASSPSRGGDTEAFF; CDR3nt: TGTGCCAGCTCACCGAGCAGGGGAGGGGACACTGAAGCTTTCTTT
d_gene: -; abundance: -; len: 16; v_gene: TRBV6-4; j_gene: TRBJ1-5; CDR3aa: CASSDRGYSGNQPQHF; CDR3nt: TGTGCCAGCAGTGACAGGGGGTATTCGGGGAATCAGCCCCAGCATTTT
d_gene: TRBD1; abundance: -; len: 16; v_gene: TRBV7-9; j_gene: TRBJ1-2; CDR3aa: CASSLGTGGDSLGYTF; CDR3nt: TGTGCCAGCAGCTTAGGGACAGGGGGCGACAGCTTGGGCTACACCTTC
d_gene: -; abundance: once; len: 12; v_gene: TRBV30; j_gene: TRBJ2-5; CDR3aa: CAWSVQAGTQYF; CDR3nt: TGTGCCTGGAGTGTACAGGCTGGGACCCAGTACTTC
d_gene: -; abundance: -; len: 12; v_gene: TRBV30; j_gene: TRBJ1-1; CDR3aa: CAWTPGTPEAFF; CDR3nt: TGTGCCTGGACCCCAGGAACGCCTGAAGCTTTCTTT